One and the same sample provided the 26 T cell receptor beta chains below, sequenced in a study of T cell repertoires in cytomegalovirus infection. TCRdb passed the reads through MiXCR, listing each CDR3 protein once. The sample consists of just under 550,000 distinct CDR3 sequences, roughly 29% of them appearing once. What was sequenced was PBMCs. The receptors come from a human donor in good health (CMV status not recorded). Some clones in this sample may be carry-over from other donors' samples.

In its sample, this clonotype was seen once. This sequence joins TRBV12-3 or TRBV12-4 and TRBJ2-1; 9 positions match TRBD1. This CDR3 has 16 residues. With 4 bases clipped from V and 2 bases from J, the junction kept 6 bases outside the gene matches. This CDR3 reads CASSSRQGGPYNEQFF. CDR3 bases: TGTGCCAGCAGTTCCCGACAGGGGGGCCCCTACAATGAGCAGTTCTTC.

V gene TRBV5-1 combines with J gene TRBJ2-5; 13 bases fit TRBD2. The trim removed 8 bases at V and 5 bases at J, leaving 6 bases unmatched. Germline V CDR1 and CDR2: SGHRS, YFSETQ. The CDR3 is 14 residues long. The CDR3 loop reads CASRGLAGVETQYF. The CDR3 DNA is TGCGCCAGTAGAGGACTAGCGGGAGTTGAGACCCAGTACTTC.

The V call is TRBV18, the J call TRBJ1-5; the match to TRBD1 covers 9 bases. V was clipped by 3 bases and J by 7 bases; unmatched bases: 7. Germline V gene data show CDR1 as KGHSH and CDR2 as LQKENI. The CDR3 extends over 15 amino acids. CDR3 in amino acids: CASSPETGGWQPQHF. The CDR3 DNA is TGTGCCAGCTCACCGGAGACAGGGGGGTGGCAGCCCCAGCATTTT. Supplemented by reference TRBV18 and TRBJ1-5, the full variable domain reads NAGVMQNPRHLVRRRGQEARLRCSPMKGHSHVYWYRQLPEEGLKFMVYLQKENIIDESGMPKERFSAEFPKEGPSILRIQQVVRGDSAAYFCASSPETGGWQPQHFGDGTRLSIL.

The gene calls are TRBV7-2 and TRBJ1-5; D remains unclear. Germline CDR1 reads SGHTA; CDR2 reads FQGNSA. The CDR3 has 13 amino acids. Trimming took off 1 base at V and 9 bases at J, with 10 bases between the two ends. CDR3 in DNA: TGTGCCAGCAGCTTAGTACCAAGTGGGCCCCAGCATTTT. Encoded protein: CASSLVPSGPQHF.

This clonotype has a handful of counts. The chain has TRBV12-3 or TRBV12-4 and TRBJ2-2; possible D gene TRBD1, 5 bases. V lost 2 bases, J lost 6 bases, and 10 bases lay in between. This CDR3 region has 14 residues. CDR3 region: CASSLRQSAGELFF. In nucleotides, the CDR3 is TGTGCCAGCAGTTTAAGACAGTCGGCCGGGGAGCTGTTTTTT.

The V call is TRBV7-9, the J call TRBJ1-1, with TRBD1 as a possible D gene (6 bases). This CDR3 has 12 residues. V was clipped by 5 bases and J by 7 bases, with 11 bases between them. Germline V gene sequence: CDR1 SEHNR, CDR2 FQNEAQ (reference sequence). The CDR3 region is CASSHGTYEAFF. The CDR3 DNA reads TGTGCCAGCAGCCACGGGACATATGAAGCTTTCTTT.

This clonotype appeared many times. The chain is built from TRBV7-9 and TRBJ1-1, with D hard to call. This CDR3 contains 12 residues. Germline V gene lookup returns CDR1 SEHNR and CDR2 FQNEAQ (reference sequence). V was pared by 1 base and J by 6 bases, with 6 bases between. The CDR3 reads CASSLVQSEAFF. For the CDR3, the DNA is TGTGCCAGCAGCTTAGTCCAGTCTGAAGCTTTCTTT.

This clonotype has just a few counts. This chain connects TRBV9 to TRBJ2-1; D unclear. This CDR3 is 15 amino acids long. Trimming took 0 bases from V and 7 from J, leaving 14 bases between them. Per germline, CDR1 SGDLS and CDR2 YYNGEE. Here the CDR3 reads CASSVGLRMANEQFF. The CDR3 region has the DNA TGTGCCAGCAGCGTAGGGCTCCGAATGGCGAATGAGCAGTTCTTC.

This clonotype was picked up a small number of times. V and J are TRBV7-6 and TRBJ2-7; TRBD2 might be the D (6 bases). The CDR3 totals 14 residues. Trimming stripped 1 base from V and 5 bases from J, with 12 bases between. Germline CDR1 SGHVS, CDR2 FNYEAQ. CDR3 region: CASSLEEGTHEQYF. CDR3 nucleotides: TGTGCCAGCAGCTTAGAGGAGGGTACCCACGAGCAGTACTTC. Filled out from reference TRBV7-6 and TRBJ2-7, the complete variable domain reads GAGVSQSPRYKVTKRGQDVALRCDPISGHVSLYWYRQALGQGPEFLTYFNYEAQQDKSGLPNDRFSAERPEGSISTLTIQRTEQRDSAMYRCASSLEEGTHEQYFGPGTRLTVT.

The table lists this clonotype with a few counts. This sequence joins TRBV6-6 and TRBJ2-3, with D unresolved. The germline V gene encodes CDR1 MNHNY and CDR2 SVGAGI (reference sequence). V shed 1 base and J shed 6 bases, with 5 bases lying between them. The CDR3 sequence is 12 residues long. CDR3 in amino acids: CASSYFPDTQYF. For the CDR3, the DNA is TGTGCCAGCAGTTACTTCCCCGATACGCAGTATTTT.

This clonotype has a handful of counts. The V call is TRBV20-1, the J call TRBJ2-7; 11 bases align to TRBD2. The CDR3 has 17 amino acids. The germline V gene has CDR1 DFQATT and CDR2 SNEGSKA (reference sequence). The ends lost 3 bases at V and 2 bases at J; junction bases unmatched: 12. DNA for the CDR3: TGCAGTGCTAGCCGCATAGCGGGAGGGCCGGGAACCTACGAGCAGTACTTC. This codes for CSASRIAGGPGTYEQYF.

This clonotype was detected only once. The J gene is TRBJ2-1, the V gene TRBV20-1; D possibly corresponds to TRBD2 (7 bases). This CDR3 region has 13 residues. With 4 bases removed from V and 3 bases from J, the gap between germline ends came to 10 bases. In germline, CDR1 is DFQATT, CDR2 SNEGSKA (reference sequence). CDR3 coding DNA: TGCAGTGCTACGGGGGGCTTCTACAATGAGCAGTTCTTC. Protein sequence: CSATGGFYNEQFF.

The chain employs TRBV6-8 and TRBJ2-3; D gene uncertain. Germline CDR1 and CDR2: MNHGY and SAAAGT. This CDR3 has 11 residues. Trimming removed 2 bases at V and 8 bases at J, with 5 bases between. The CDR3 DNA sequence: TGTGCCAGCAGTTACCTGCGTACGCAGTATTTT. This encodes CASSYLRTQYF.

J is TRBJ2-5 and V is TRBV7-6; TRBD2 might be the D (6 bases). Per the germline V gene, CDR1 is SGHVS and CDR2 is FNYEAQ. Trimming removed 3 bases at V and 5 bases at J, with 10 bases between. There are 13 residues in the CDR3. The CDR3 reads CASSLEGAETQYF. CDR3 nucleotide sequence: TGTGCCAGCAGCTTGGAGGGAGCGGAGACCCAGTACTTC.

This chain links TRBV14 with TRBJ2-1; 8 bases map to TRBD2. J was trimmed by 8 bases and V by 3 bases; bases with no gene match: 3. CDR3 length equals 13 residues. Per germline, CDR1 SGHDN and CDR2 FVKESK. Here the CDR3 reads CASSQGLVHEQFF. In nucleotides, the CDR3 is TGTGCCAGCAGCCAGGGACTAGTTCATGAGCAGTTCTTC.

The V and J genes are TRBV10-3 and TRBJ1-5, with a weak D call TRBD1 (6 bases). In germline, CDR1 is ENHRY, CDR2 SYGVKD. V lost 0 bases and J 7 bases, leaving 10 bases between the germline ends. This CDR3 has 14 residues. Written as DNA, the CDR3 is TGTGCCATCAGTGAGTCAACAGGGCACCAGCCCCAGCATTTT. It specifies CAISESTGHQPQHF.

The chain joins TRBV30 to TRBJ1-5; D unresolved. Germline assignment: CDR1 GTSNPN and CDR2 SVGIG (reference sequence). CDR3 length: 14 residues. Trimming cost V 3 bases and J 4 bases, with 13 bases left between them. CDR3 protein: CAWSREPGNQPQHF. Written as DNA, the CDR3 is TGTGCCTGGAGCCGGGAACCTGGGAATCAGCCCCAGCATTTT.

This clonotype has just a few counts. The rearrangement joins TRBV19 to TRBJ2-1, with 7 bases aligning to TRBD2. There are 15 residues in the CDR3. CDR1 and CDR2 (germline): LNHDA, SQIVND (reference sequence). Trimming removed 6 bases from V and 5 bases from J; junction bases left unmatched: 10. The DNA for the CDR3 is TGTGCCAGTAGGCAACGGGGGAGGGCTAACAATGAGCAGTTCTTC. It encodes CASRQRGRANNEQFF.

The V call is TRBV5-1, the J call TRBJ1-1, with TRBD1 as a possible D gene (5 bases). The CDR3 extends over 14 amino acids. The germline V gene has CDR1 SGHRS and CDR2 YFSETQ. V gave up 0 bases and J gave up 1 base, with 7 bases separating them. CDR3 in amino acids: CASSLDTGNTEAFF. CDR3 DNA sequence: TGCGCCAGCAGCTTGGACACAGGGAACACTGAAGCTTTCTTT.

V is TRBV19 and J is TRBJ2-1; TRBD2 aligns across 10 bases. The CDR3 sequence is 14 residues long. Trimming cost V 5 bases and J 8 bases; bases outside gene matches: 6. Per germline, CDR1 LNHDA and CDR2 SQIVND (reference sequence). The CDR3 nucleotides are TGTGCCAGTAGTGATAGCGGGAGGTCGGATGAGCAGTTCTTC. Translation gives CASSDSGRSDEQFF. The full variable domain, its missing parts supplied by reference TRBV19 and TRBJ2-1, is DGGITQSPKYLFRKEGQNVTLSCEQNLNHDAMYWYRQDPGQGLRLIYYSQIVNDFQKGDIAEGYSVSREKKESFPLTVTSAQKNPTAFYLCASSDSGRSDEQFFGPGTRLTVL.

This clonotype was found many times. The V call is TRBV7-6, the J call TRBJ2-3; D remains unclear. Trimming pared 1 base from V and 6 bases from J, leaving 11 bases between. The germline CDR1 and CDR2 sequences are SGHVS and FNYEAQ. The CDR3 is 14 residues long. CDR3 sequence (DNA): TGTGCCAGCAGCTTAGACTCGACTTGGGATACGCAGTATTTT. Its translation: CASSLDSTWDTQYF.

Only a few counts were recorded for this clonotype. The gene calls are TRBV14 and TRBJ1-2; 8 bases line up with TRBD1. V dropped 2 bases and J dropped 5; count of bases not matched to a gene: 4. The CDR3 consists of 14 residues. Germline assignment: CDR1 SGHDN and CDR2 FVKESK. Here the CDR3 reads CASSQIGQGYGYTF. DNA for the CDR3: TGTGCCAGCAGCCAAATCGGACAGGGATATGGCTACACCTTC. Full variable domain (outside the CDR3, taken from reference TRBV14 and TRBJ1-2): EAGVTQFPSHSVIEKGQTVTLRCDPISGHDNLYWYRRVMGKEIKFLLHFVKESKQDESGMPNNRFLAERTGGTYSTLKVQPAELEDSGVYFCASSQIGQGYGYTFGSGTRLTVV.

This clonotype turned up a few times. The chain joins TRBV9 to TRBJ2-5; no reliable D call. This CDR3 region has 14 residues. Between the trimmed V and J ends, which lost 1 base and 1 base, there was a span of 8 bases. CDR1 and CDR2 from the germline V gene are SGDLS and YYNGEE. CDR3 residues: CASSVRASQETQYF. CDR3 bases: TGTGCCAGCAGCGTACGTGCCTCCCAAGAGACCCAGTACTTC.

This chain links TRBV15 with TRBJ1-6; the D is unclear. Germline CDR1 and CDR2: LNHNV and YYDKDF (reference sequence). This CDR3 contains 13 residues. Trimming removed 0 bases at V and 13 bases at J, with 10 bases between. In DNA form, the CDR3 reads TGTGCCACCAGCAGAGATACCGCCTTTCCCCTCCACTTT. Protein sequence: CATSRDTAFPLHF.

This clonotype was detected a few times. The chain combines TRBV27 with TRBJ2-1, with 9 nucleotides matching TRBD2. CDR1 is MNHEY, CDR2 SMNVEV, per germline (reference sequence). The J segment lost 1 base and the V segment lost 6 bases, leaving 10 bases of the junction unmatched. The CDR3 runs to 17 residues. This CDR3 reads CASSTPGLAPSYNEQFF. The CDR3 DNA follows: TGTGCCAGCAGCACCCCCGGACTAGCGCCTTCCTACAATGAGCAGTTCTTC.

This clonotype was seen a few times. CDR3 bases: TGCAGTGCTAAAGCGGGAGGACTTACAGATACGCAGTATTTT. Encoded protein: CSAKAGGLTDTQYF. This chain links TRBV20-1 with TRBJ2-3; 9 positions agree with TRBD2. This CDR3 region has 14 residues. Germline CDR1 reads DFQATT; CDR2 reads SNEGSKA (reference sequence). Trimming removed 4 bases from V and 3 bases from J; junction bases left unmatched: 5.